A selection of T cell receptor beta chains follows, all from one sample in a study of control samples from healthy donors and cancer patients. Only in-frame clones appear in the TCRdb table, and some are missing; sequencing was by immunoSEQ multiplex PCR. The sample lists 51,000 or so clones, roughly 80% occurring once. The sequenced material came from blood. Receptors originate from a man aged 65-85 years in good health. Both conserved end residues are part of each CDR3. The D gene is left open where the match is weak. Not all rows give a size; the values are once, few, many and, for expanded clones, a class.

d_gene | j_gene | abundance | v_gene | CDR3aa | CDR3nt
NA | TRBJ2-2 | few | TRBV18 | CASSPLQELGTGELFF | TGTGCCAGCTCACCACTTCAGGAGCTGGGCACCGGGGAGCTGTTTTTT
NA | TRBJ1-1 | NA | TRBV15 | CATSREARGPEAFF | TGTGCCACCAGCAGAGAGGCCAGGGGACCTGAAGCTTTCTTT
NA | TRBJ2-7 | NA | TRBV20-1 | CSASDIINYEQYF | TGCAGTGCTAGTGATATAATCAACTACGAGCAGTACTTC
NA | TRBJ2-1 | NA | TRBV11-3 | CASSFDSNNEQFF | TGTGCCAGCAGTTTCGACAGCAACAATGAGCAGTTCTTC
NA | TRBJ2-3 | NA | TRBV6-6 | CASRNRVTDTQYF | TGTGCCAGCAGGAACAGGGTCACAGATACGCAGTATTTT
TRBD1 | TRBJ2-7 | once | TRBV11-2 | CASSLGVRTGASEQYF | TGTGCCAGCAGCTTAGGGGTTAGGACAGGGGCCTCCGAGCAGTACTTC
NA | TRBJ1-1 | NA | TRBV4-2 | CASSAQGYTEAFF | TGTGCCAGCAGCGCACAGGGTTACACTGAAGCTTTCTTT
TRBD1 | TRBJ1-2 | NA | TRBV18 | CASSPDRGRPGYTF | TGTGCCAGCTCACCTGACAGGGGGCGTCCTGGCTACACCTTC
TRBD2 | TRBJ2-1 | NA | TRBV9 | CASSPMTSGYTHNEQFF | TGTGCCAGCAGCCCGATGACTAGCGGATACACCCACAATGAGCAGTTCTTC
NA | TRBJ1-3 | NA | TRBV19 | CASSSDSSGNTIYF | TGTGCCAGTAGTTCGGACAGCTCTGGAAACACCATATATTTT
NA | TRBJ2-1 | NA | TRBV5-6 | CASSRDIEQFF | TGTGCCAGCAGCAGGGACATTGAGCAGTTCTTC
NA | TRBJ1-1 | NA | TRBV6-6 | CASSYVGVLNTEAFF | TGTGCCAGCAGTTATGTGGGGGTGTTGAACACTGAAGCTTTCTTT
TRBD1 | TRBJ1-1 | NA | TRBV10-3 | CAITQGADTEAFF | TGTGCCATCACCCAGGGGGCGGACACTGAAGCTTTCTTT
TRBD2 | TRBJ2-7 | NA | TRBV3-1/TRBV3-2 | CASSWGLAFYEQYF | TGTGCCAGCAGCTGGGGACTAGCGTTTTACGAGCAGTACTTC
NA | TRBJ1-2 | NA | TRBV24-1 | CATSDRTGFYGYTF | TGTGCCACCAGTGATCGTACAGGTTTCTATGGCTACACCTTC
NA | TRBJ2-5 | NA | TRBV11-1 | CASSNRERQETQYF | TGTGCCAGCAGCAACAGGGAGCGACAAGAGACCCAGTACTTC
TRBD1 | TRBJ2-7 | medium-sized | TRBV7-6 | CASSPSTGGVYEQYF | TGTGCCAGCAGCCCCTCGACAGGGGGCGTTTACGAGCAGTACTTC
NA | TRBJ2-7 | NA | TRBV3-1/TRBV3-2 | CASSLGPGLYEQYF | TGTGCCAGCTCCCTCGGGCCCGGACTCTACGAGCAGTACTTC
NA | TRBJ2-4 | NA | TRBV7-2 | CASSWAGVVKNIQYF | TGTGCCAGCAGCTGGGCAGGGGTCGTCAAAAACATTCAGTACTTC
NA | TRBJ2-4 | NA | TRBV2 | CSSAGGLSNIQYF | TGTTCTTCAGCTGGGGGGTTATCTAACATTCAGTACTTC
NA | TRBJ2-4 | NA | TRBV28 | CASSLVEQNIQYF | TGTGCCAGCAGTTTAGTAGAACAAAACATTCAGTACTTC
NA | TRBJ2-3 | NA | TRBV5-1 | CASSTAGQYTDTQYF | TGCGCCAGCAGCACGGCGGGACAGTACACAGATACGCAGTATTTT
NA | TRBJ2-5 | NA | TRBV18 | CASSPRGGETQYF | TGTGCCAGCTCACCACGAGGGGGAGAGACCCAGTACTTC